Shown below are 6 T cell receptor beta chains from a single sample sequenced in a study of blood T cell repertoires in COVID-19. Libraries were prepared by immunoSEQ multiplex PCR; TCRdb keeps only in-frame clonotypes and omits some of them. This sample has over 130,000 clones, with approximately 79% found just once. The sequenced sample was PBMCs or T cells enriched from blood (not recorded which). The source is a woman aged 45-65 years who had recovered from COVID-19.

This chain links TRBV14 with TRBJ2-5; 7 nucleotides align to TRBD2. The V segment lost 1 base and the J segment 4 bases; nucleotides outside the gene matches: 3. The CDR3 has 14 amino acids. The germline gives CDR1 SGHDN, CDR2 FVKESK. The CDR3 here is CASSQGGRGETQYF. The CDR3 bases are TGTGCCAGCAGCCAAGGAGGGAGGGGAGAGACCCAGTACTTC.

The chain links TRBV30 to TRBJ2-4; 9 bases are shared with TRBD1. The CDR3 extends over 14 amino acids. The germline V gene has CDR1 GTSNPN and CDR2 SVGIG (reference sequence). The V and J ends lost 1 base and 9 bases, in that order; junction bases with no gene match: 7. DNA of the CDR3: TGTGCCTGGAGTGGGAACAGGGGGCGAGGCATTCAGTACTTC. This encodes CAWSGNRGRGIQYF.

The chain uses TRBV29-1 and TRBJ2-7, with TRBD1 matching 9 bases. Per the germline V gene, CDR1 is SQVTM and CDR2 is ANQGSEA. The V and J ends lost 6 bases and 2 bases, in that order; junction bases with no gene match: 2. The CDR3 sequence is 12 residues long. CDR3 region: CSVGQGTYEQYF. The CDR3 nucleotides are TGCAGCGTGGGACAGGGCACCTACGAGCAGTACTTC.

A few counts support this clone. The CDR3 reads CASSAVPGYEGYTF. Here the CDR3 DNA reads TGTGCCAGCAGTGCAGTTCCAGGGTATGAGGGCTACACCTTC. The V gene is TRBV2, the J gene TRBJ1-2; D is perhaps TRBD1 (5 bases). This CDR3 has 14 amino acids. The V and J ends lost 4 bases and 8 bases respectively, with 17 bases between them. Germline V gene data show CDR1 as SNHLY and CDR2 as FYNNEI.

The chain carries TRBV7-3 and TRBJ2-2; the match to TRBD1 covers 8 bases. This CDR3 is built from 15 residues. The ends lost 3 bases at V and 4 bases at J; junction bases unmatched: 4. Germline-derived CDR1 and CDR2 are SGHTA and FQGTGA. The CDR3 region has the DNA TGTGCCAGCAGCTTCCAGGGGGCGTCCACCGGGGAGCTGTTTTTT. Translation gives CASSFQGASTGELFF.

The V and J genes are TRBV2 and TRBJ1-5; 8 bases fit TRBD1. V dropped 8 bases and J dropped 4; count of bases not matched to a gene: 7. Germline loops: CDR1 SNHLY, CDR2 FYNNEI. CDR3 length: 14 amino acids. The CDR3 nucleotides read TGTGCCAGCGCCCCCAACAGGGGGAATCAGCCCCAGCATTTT. Protein: CASAPNRGNQPQHF.